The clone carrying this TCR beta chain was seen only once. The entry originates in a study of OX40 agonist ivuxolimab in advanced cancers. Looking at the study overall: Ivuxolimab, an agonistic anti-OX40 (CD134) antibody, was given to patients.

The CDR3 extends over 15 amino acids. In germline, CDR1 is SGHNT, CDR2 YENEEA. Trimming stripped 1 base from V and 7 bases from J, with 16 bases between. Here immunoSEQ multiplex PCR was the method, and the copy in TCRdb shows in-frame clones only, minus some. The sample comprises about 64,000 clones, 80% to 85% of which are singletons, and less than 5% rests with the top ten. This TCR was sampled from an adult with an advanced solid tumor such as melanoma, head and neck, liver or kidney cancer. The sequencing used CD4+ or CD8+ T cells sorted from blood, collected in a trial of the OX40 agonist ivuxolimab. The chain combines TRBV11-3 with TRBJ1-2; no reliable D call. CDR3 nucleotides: TGTGCCAGCAGCTTAGTTAGGGATTTGTCTCGTGGCTACACCTTC. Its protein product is CASSLVRDLSRGYTF.